This passage covers 19 T cell receptor beta chains from one sample sequenced in a study of cytomegalovirus exposure and HLA in healthy donors. TCRdb keeps only in-frame clones here, not all; method: immunoSEQ multiplex PCR. In the table there are hundreds of thousands of clones, about 90% of which are singletons. The sequenced sample consisted of PBMCs. The receptor set was obtained from a man in his late teens or twenties in good health and CMV-seropositive.

The CDR3 region is CASSYAGLSSYEQYF. The CDR3 DNA sequence: TGTGCCAGCAGTTACGCGGGTCTGAGCTCCTACGAGCAGTACTTC. The chain couples TRBV6-5 to TRBJ2-7; perhaps TRBD2 as D (5 bases). Germline lookup yields CDR1 MNHEY and CDR2 SVGAGI. The CDR3 extends over 15 amino acids. The V and J ends lost 2 bases and 0 bases respectively, with 11 bases between them.

The V call is TRBV19, the J call TRBJ2-7; 9 bases line up with TRBD1. After removal of 5 bases from V and 5 bases from J, the junction contained 13 bases not matched to a gene. Per the germline V gene, CDR1 is LNHDA and CDR2 is SQIVND (reference sequence). This CDR3 comprises 16 residues. CDR3 sequence reads: CASSQIRGQGRDEQYF. The CDR3 DNA reads as TGTGCCAGTAGTCAAATTCGGGGACAGGGAAGGGACGAGCAGTACTTC.

V and J are TRBV20-1 and TRBJ2-1; D call uncertain. Per the germline V gene, CDR1 is DFQATT and CDR2 is SNEGSKA (reference sequence). V lost 0 bases and J lost 14, with 11 bases in between. This CDR3 region has 11 residues. Here the CDR3 reads CSARERNSKFF. The CDR3 coding sequence is TGCAGTGCTAGAGAAAGGAATAGCAAGTTCTTC.

The rearrangement links TRBV2 to TRBJ2-7; 9 nucleotides align to TRBD2. The CDR3 consists of 14 residues. The germline V gene encodes CDR1 SNHLY and CDR2 FYNNEI. With V trimmed by 4 bases and J by 1 base, 2 bases remained unmatched. The CDR3 reads CASSGTSGSYEQYF. The CDR3, as DNA: TGTGCCAGCAGTGGAACTAGCGGGTCCTACGAGCAGTACTTC.

The genes are TRBV6-1 and TRBJ1-5; D perhaps matches TRBD1 (5 bases). V dropped 3 bases and J dropped 2 bases, with 11 bases sitting between them. CDR1 and CDR2 from the germline V gene are MNHNS and SASEGT. CDR3 size: 15 residues. The DNA for the CDR3 is TGTGCCAGCAGTGAGCGTCAGGGAGGCAATCAGCCCCAGCATTTT. Amino acid sequence: CASSERQGGNQPQHF.

The genes are TRBV19 and TRBJ1-2, with a possible D match to TRBD1 (6 bases). V was shortened by 2 bases and J by 2 bases, with 9 bases between the two germline ends. The CDR3 is made up of 14 amino acids. Germline V CDR1 and CDR2: LNHDA, SQIVND (reference sequence). CDR3 DNA sequence: TGTGCCAGTAGTATACGACAGGAGAACTATGGCTACACCTTC. It specifies CASSIRQENYGYTF.

The chain combines TRBV5-4 with TRBJ2-2; no clear D gene. CDR3 size: 15 residues. The V end lost 5 bases, the J end lost 4 bases, and 15 bases lay between the germline ends. Germline lookup yields CDR1 SGHNT and CDR2 YYREEE (reference sequence). CDR3 amino acids: CASRPTGSTTGELFF. The CDR3 coding sequence is TGTGCCAGCAGACCTACCGGGTCCACCACCGGGGAGCTGTTTTTT.

V usage is TRBV6-5 and J usage is TRBJ2-5; tentative D call: TRBD1 (6 bases). V shed 0 bases and J shed 6 bases, with 11 bases lying between them. Germline CDR1 MNHEY, CDR2 SVGAGI. This CDR3 comprises 14 residues. This chain's CDR3 is CASSYSTGFQTQYF. In DNA form, the CDR3 reads TGTGCCAGCAGTTACTCTACAGGGTTTCAGACCCAGTACTTC.

The CDR3 loop is CASKETAGMPGYTF. DNA of the CDR3: TGTGCCAGCAAGGAGACAGCGGGTATGCCTGGCTACACCTTC. The chain links TRBV5-4 to TRBJ1-2; maybe TRBD1 (5 bases). The ends were cut back, 6 bases at V and 7 bases at J, with 19 bases in the middle. Germline V lookup: CDR1 SGHNT, CDR2 YYREEE (reference sequence). This CDR3 has 14 amino acids.

The chain is built from TRBV7-2 and TRBJ2-7; 14 bases agree with TRBD2. This CDR3 region has 18 residues. Germline values: CDR1 SGHTA, CDR2 FQGNSA. Trimming at V came to 5 bases and at J to 3 bases, leaving 12 bases not matched to a gene. This CDR3 reads CASSITPGLAGALYEQYF. As DNA, the CDR3 is TGTGCCAGCAGCATCACCCCGGGACTAGCGGGAGCTCTCTACGAGCAGTACTTC.

This chain connects TRBV5-1 to TRBJ1-4, with D unclear. The germline V gene has CDR1 SGHRS and CDR2 YFSETQ. CDR3 length equals 14 residues. V was clipped by 0 bases and J by 3 bases, with 6 bases between them. Here the CDR3 DNA reads TGCGCCAGCAGCTTGGACTACGCTAATGAAAAACTGTTTTTT. It codes for CASSLDYANEKLFF. Looking up the rest from reference TRBV5-1 and TRBJ1-4 gives the full variable domain: KAGVTQTPRYLIKTRGQQVTLSCSPISGHRSVSWYQQTPGQGLQFLFEYFSETQRNKGNFPGRFSGRQFSNSRSEMNVSTLELGDSALYLCASSLDYANEKLFFGSGTQLSVL.

The V call is TRBV28, the J call TRBJ1-2, with D maybe TRBD1 (5 bases). This CDR3 is 13 amino acids long. The germline V gene has CDR1 MDHEN and CDR2 SYDVKM. Between the trimmed V and J ends, which lost 3 bases and 4 bases, there was a span of 9 bases. As DNA, the CDR3 is TGTGCCAGCAGTTTGGGTAGGGGCTATGGCTACACCTTC. As protein: CASSLGRGYGYTF.

The sample holds a few counts of this clone. The genes are TRBV6-1 and TRBJ1-5; D ambiguous. Germline CDR1 is MNHNS and CDR2 is SASEGT. This CDR3 spans 14 amino acids. V lost 3 bases and J lost 3, with 9 bases in between. The CDR3 region is CASSDTAYNQPQHF. Written as DNA, the CDR3 is TGTGCCAGCAGTGACACAGCCTACAATCAGCCCCAGCATTTT.

The J gene is TRBJ1-2, the V gene TRBV27; 8 bases match TRBD1. CDR1 MNHEY and CDR2 SMNVEV come from the germline V gene (reference sequence). The CDR3 is made up of 14 amino acids. Germline trimming cut 7 bases from V and 2 bases from J; bases unmatched to any gene: 6. CDR3 coding DNA: TGTGCCAGCACCCCCACAGGGGGAAACTATGGCTACACCTTC. Residues: CASTPTGGNYGYTF.

The chain has TRBV19 and TRBJ2-7; D possibly corresponds to TRBD2 (6 bases). Trimming shortened V by 5 bases and J by 7 bases, and 15 bases separated the two germline ends. The CDR3 length is 13 residues. CDR1 is LNHDA, CDR2 SQIVND, per germline (reference sequence). CDR3 sequence: CASSPRGLGEQYF. The CDR3 region has the DNA TGTGCCAGTAGTCCCCGGGGGTTAGGGGAGCAGTACTTC.

Written as DNA, the CDR3 is TGCAGCGTAGGACATGGGGCCAACGTCCTGACTTTC. This translates into CSVGHGANVLTF. V and J are TRBV29-1 and TRBJ2-6, with D possibly matching TRBD1 (5 bases). Looked up from germline, CDR1 is SQVTM and CDR2 is ANQGSEA. The V end lost 6 bases, the J end lost 3 bases, and 6 bases lay between the germline ends. The CDR3 totals 12 residues.

The gene calls are TRBV29-1 and TRBJ2-5, with unresolved D. Trimming shortened V by 4 bases and J by 2 bases, and 8 bases separated the two germline ends. This CDR3 spans 12 amino acids. Germline-derived CDR1 and CDR2 are SQVTM and ANQGSEA. The CDR3 nucleotides read TGCAGCGTTGGCAACCGTCAAGAGACCCAGTACTTC. Amino acid sequence: CSVGNRQETQYF. Looking up the rest from reference TRBV29-1 and TRBJ2-5 gives the full variable domain: SAVISQKPSRDICQRGTSLTIQCQVDSQVTMMFWYRQQPGQSLTLIATANQGSEATYESGFVIDKFPISRPNLTFSTLTVSNMSPEDSSIYLCSVGNRQETQYFGPGTRLLVL.

The rearrangement uses TRBV25-1 and TRBJ2-7; unclear D gene. The CDR3 contains 12 residues. CDR1 MGHDK and CDR2 SYGVNS come from the germline V gene. The germline V and J ends were trimmed by 5 bases and 1 base, with 6 bases remaining between them. DNA for the CDR3: TGTGCCAGCAGTCTCGGTTCCTACGAGCAGTACTTC. As protein: CASSLGSYEQYF.

This clone has a handful of counts. V and J are TRBV15 and TRBJ2-1, with D uncertain. CDR3 length: 13 residues. Looked up from germline, CDR1 is LNHNV and CDR2 is YYDKDF (reference sequence). Trimming removed 6 bases at V and 6 bases at J, with 12 bases between. CDR3 protein: CATSGPGRNEQFF. The CDR3 DNA sequence: TGTGCCACCAGTGGACCGGGCCGCAATGAGCAGTTCTTC.